Below are 25 T cell receptor beta chains sequenced from a single sample in a study of beta chain features in type 1 diabetes. Study observations and caveats: Researchers report that Type 1 diabetes patients had moderately but significantly shorter TCRB CDR3s across all four CD4+ subsets.

These TCRs are of unknown antigen specificity. Every isolated RNA sample was fully reverse transcribed, so sequencing captured expressed TCRB transcripts. Using immunoSEQ multiplex PCR, the repertoire was profiled, and TCRdb retains in-frame clones only, with some absent. The sample has hundreds of thousands of clones, around 15% seen once. Specimen: naive CD4+ T cells from blood. Receptors were obtained from a man aged 18 to 29 with type 1 diabetes.

This clone has just a few counts. CDR3 nucleotide sequence: TGTGCCAGCAGCGTAGCCGGCAAGGCACCCCTCCACTTT. Its translation is CASSVAGKAPLHF. This sequence joins TRBV9 and TRBJ1-6, with D unclear. Germline CDR1 and CDR2: SGDLS and YYNGEE. The V gene lost 0 bases and the J gene lost 11 bases, with 9 bases spanning the gap. The CDR3 is 13 residues long.

In this sample, this clone turned up a few times. The rearrangement joins TRBV5-1 to TRBJ1-1; 10 bases agree with TRBD1. CDR1 and CDR2 (germline): SGHRS, YFSETQ. There are 15 residues in the CDR3. V was clipped by 1 base and J by 5 bases; unmatched bases: 5. Here the CDR3 reads CASSLFGTGDTEAFF. The DNA for the CDR3 is TGCGCCAGCAGCTTGTTCGGGACAGGGGATACTGAAGCTTTCTTT.

This clone showed up just a few times. The rearrangement joins TRBV9 to TRBJ1-1; maybe TRBD1 (6 bases). Trimming took off 3 bases at V and 7 bases at J, with 16 bases between the two ends. Per the germline V gene, CDR1 is SGDLS and CDR2 is YYNGEE. The CDR3 runs to 14 residues. CDR3 bases: TGTGCCAGCAGCGCCCGGGACACCTACCATGAAGCTTTCTTT. This sequence encodes CASSARDTYHEAFF.

This clone was counted only a few times. This chain uses TRBV30 with TRBJ1-5; no reliable D call. Deletions cut 2 bases from V and 0 bases from J, with 8 bases between. The CDR3 has 14 amino acids. From germline, CDR1 is GTSNPN and CDR2 SVGIG (reference sequence). In DNA form, the CDR3 reads TGTGCCTGGAGTCCTGAGAATAGCAATCAGCCCCAGCATTTT. It is translated as CAWSPENSNQPQHF. The full variable domain, with the rest looked up from reference TRBV30 and TRBJ1-5, is SQTIHQWPATLVQPVGSPLSLECTVEGTSNPNLYWYRQAAGRGLQLLFYSVGIGQISSEVPQNLSASRPQDRQFILSSKKLLLSDSGFYLCAWSPENSNQPQHFGDGTRLSIL.

This clone has only a few counts. J is TRBJ2-1 and V is TRBV27; TRBD2 agrees at 11 bases. The V gene end was trimmed by 5 bases and the J gene end by 7 bases; junction bases not matched to a gene: 10. The CDR3 is 16 residues long. Germline V gene lookup returns CDR1 MNHEY and CDR2 SMNVEV (reference sequence). CDR3 DNA: TGTGCCAGCAGTCTGCCGACTAGCGGGGTGGGTAATGAGCAGTTCTTC. It is translated as CASSLPTSGVGNEQFF.

This clone came up once. The chain recombines TRBV9 with TRBJ2-7; maybe TRBD2 (6 bases). Germline lookup yields CDR1 SGDLS and CDR2 YYNGEE. Trimming left V 0 bases short and J 5 bases short, with 21 bases between. The CDR3 contains 17 residues. The CDR3 bases are TGTGCCAGCAGCGTAGAGGGAAGAGGGAGGAAGGTCAACGAGCAGTACTTC. As protein: CASSVEGRGRKVNEQYF.

This clone has only a few counts. The gene calls are TRBV4-3 and TRBJ1-4; no definite D call. Deletions cut 0 bases from V and 7 bases from J, with 9 bases between. The CDR3 has 14 amino acids. Per the germline V gene, CDR1 is LGHNA and CDR2 is YSLEER. CDR3 DNA: TGCGCCAGCAGCCAAGATTCGCAAAGTGAAAAACTGTTTTTT. Translated, it gives CASSQDSQSEKLFF.

This clone turned up a few times. Other DNA sequences from this sample encode an identical CDR3 as well. DNA of the CDR3: TGCAGCGTAAGGACGGGCCAAGAGACCCAGTACTTC. This codes for CSVRTGQETQYF. The chain links TRBV29-1 to TRBJ2-5; D is uncertain. V was clipped by 6 bases and J by 1 base, with 9 bases between them. This CDR3 is 12 amino acids long. Germline assignment: CDR1 SQVTM and CDR2 ANQGSEA.

As DNA, the CDR3 is TGTGCCAGCACCCAAACGCGTGGGGGACCCCAGCATTTT. Protein product: CASTQTRGGPQHF. The chain carries TRBV6-5 and TRBJ1-5, with D maybe TRBD1 (5 bases). The CDR3 consists of 13 residues. Germline V gives CDR1 MNHEY, CDR2 SVGAGI. V dropped 7 bases and J dropped 10 bases, with 17 bases sitting between them.

This clone was found a few times. The chain recombines TRBV19 with TRBJ2-1; D is possibly TRBD1 or TRBD2 (5 bases each). CDR3 length equals 16 residues. CDR1 and CDR2 from the germline V gene are LNHDA and SQIVND (reference sequence). The V end was cut by 6 bases, the J end by 0 bases, with 15 bases between. The CDR3 coding sequence is TGTGCCAGTAGCAGCCGGGGCCGGAGCTCCTACAATGAGCAGTTCTTC. It translates to CASSSRGRSSYNEQFF.

This sequence joins TRBV16 and TRBJ2-6; no definite D call. Germline V lookup: CDR1 KGHSY, CDR2 FQNENV. V lost 4 bases to trimming and J lost 0 bases, with 1 base between them. CDR3 length: 13 amino acids. In nucleotides, the CDR3 is TGTGCCAGCAGCCTCTCTGGGGCCAACGTCCTGACTTTC. Encoded protein: CASSLSGANVLTF.

The CDR3: CASSVEQDQLWGNTIYF. The CDR3 coding sequence is TGTGCCAGCAGCGTAGAACAAGATCAGCTCTGGGGAAACACCATATATTTT. The chain couples TRBV9 to TRBJ1-3; D gene ambiguous. There are 17 residues in the CDR3. From germline, CDR1 is SGDLS and CDR2 YYNGEE. The germline V and J ends were trimmed by 0 bases and 4 bases, with 17 bases remaining between them.

The J gene is TRBJ1-3, the V gene TRBV9; TRBD1 aligns across 12 bases. Germline trimming cut 2 bases from V and 4 bases from J; bases unmatched to any gene: 10. CDR1 SGDLS and CDR2 YYNGEE come from the germline V gene. There are 18 residues in the CDR3. CDR3 in DNA: TGTGCCAGCAGCGTTAGCCCGGGACAGGGGGCGTCCGGAAACACCATATATTTT. This sequence encodes CASSVSPGQGASGNTIYF.

The chain has TRBV4-2 and TRBJ2-1; D is tentatively TRBD1 or TRBD2 (5 bases each). CDR1 is LGHNA and CDR2 is YNFKEQ in the germline V gene. The CDR3 is 15 amino acids. The V and J ends lost 4 bases and 12 bases respectively, with 22 bases between them. CDR3 in amino acids: CASSRGGRPPGGQFF. The CDR3 nucleotides read TGTGCCAGCAGCCGGGGCGGCAGGCCGCCAGGAGGGCAGTTCTTC.

This clone was seen more than once but under ten times. The V call is TRBV4-3, the J call TRBJ1-2, with D perhaps TRBD1 (6 bases). CDR1 is LGHNA, CDR2 YSLEER, per germline. Between the trimmed V and J ends, which lost 4 bases and 1 base, there was a span of 10 bases. This CDR3 region has 14 residues. Here the CDR3 DNA reads TGCGCCAGCAGCCTCGGACAGTTTAACTATGGCTACACCTTC. Protein: CASSLGQFNYGYTF.

The sample holds a few counts of this clone. The V and J genes are TRBV7-2 and TRBJ2-3, with 10 bases matching TRBD2. Germline values: CDR1 SGHTA, CDR2 FQGNSA. Germline trimming cut 5 bases from V and 0 bases from J; bases unmatched to any gene: 5. The CDR3 extends over 16 amino acids. The CDR3 sequence is CASSAQTSGSTDTQYF. In DNA, the CDR3 is TGTGCCAGCAGCGCGCAGACTAGCGGGAGCACAGATACGCAGTATTTT.

The chain couples TRBV30 to TRBJ2-1, with D tentatively TRBD2 (5 bases). CDR3 length: 16 residues. V lost 1 base to trimming and J lost 1 base, with 14 bases between them. Per germline, CDR1 GTSNPN and CDR2 SVGIG (reference sequence). The CDR3 DNA is TGTGCCTGGAGTGGACTCAACTCGGGGTCCTACAATGAGCAGTTCTTC. Its protein product is CAWSGLNSGSYNEQFF.

This clone was counted only a few times. V usage is TRBV6-5 and J usage is TRBJ1-4, with 7 bases aligning to TRBD1. Trimming cost V 6 bases and J 6 bases; bases outside gene matches: 7. CDR3 length: 14 residues. Germline CDR1 is MNHEY and CDR2 is SVGAGI. The CDR3 protein is CASRKPGQDEKLFF. The CDR3 DNA is TGTGCCAGCAGAAAACCAGGACAGGATGAAAAACTGTTTTTT.

The V gene is TRBV18, the J gene TRBJ2-7; 8 bases align to TRBD1. CDR3 length: 16 amino acids. Germline CDR1 reads KGHSH; CDR2 reads LQKENI. Trimming removed 6 bases from V and 1 base from J; junction bases left unmatched: 11. The CDR3 loop reads CASSPLTGTGSYEQYF. CDR3 sequence (DNA): TGTGCCAGCTCTCCCCTGACCGGGACAGGTTCCTACGAGCAGTACTTC.

In its sample, this clone was seen a few times. The chain employs TRBV7-2 and TRBJ2-1; weak D call: TRBD1 (6 bases). The CDR3 runs to 15 residues. Germline V lookup: CDR1 SGHTA, CDR2 FQGNSA. Trimming cost V 4 bases and J 1 base, with 11 bases left between them. As DNA, the CDR3 is TGTGCCAGCAGCTGGCAGGGGATATCCTACAATGAGCAGTTCTTC. Translating gives CASSWQGISYNEQFF.

This clone was counted a few times. For the CDR3, the DNA is TGTGCCAGCAGTCCGAACCAGGGACAGGGGGCGGGCTACACCTTC. This gives the protein CASSPNQGQGAGYTF. The genes are TRBV9 and TRBJ1-2, with 12 bases that match TRBD1. The CDR3 is made up of 15 amino acids. In germline, CDR1 is SGDLS, CDR2 YYNGEE. The trim removed 5 bases at V and 8 bases at J, leaving 10 bases unmatched.

V gene TRBV4-1 combines with J gene TRBJ2-5, with a weak D call TRBD1 (5 bases). Looked up from germline, CDR1 is MGHRA and CDR2 is YSYEKL. V gave up 1 base and J gave up 0 bases, with 12 bases separating them. The CDR3 has 16 residues. The CDR3 here is CASSQGEQAYQETQYF. As DNA, the CDR3 is TGCGCCAGCAGCCAAGGGGAACAGGCTTACCAAGAGACCCAGTACTTC.

A few counts support this clone. The chain carries TRBV2 and TRBJ1-3; the match to TRBD1 covers 9 bases. The ends lost 6 bases at V and 8 bases at J; junction bases unmatched: 2. Germline CDR1 is SNHLY and CDR2 is FYNNEI. The CDR3 has 12 amino acids. The CDR3 reads CASRDRGHTIYF. The CDR3 DNA reads TGTGCCAGCAGGGACAGGGGACACACCATATATTTT.

The V call is TRBV5-1, the J call TRBJ2-1, with 10 positions matching TRBD1. CDR1 and CDR2 from the germline V gene are SGHRS and YFSETQ. J was trimmed by 5 bases and V by 3 bases; bases with no gene match: 5. The length of the CDR3 is 15 residues. CDR3: CASSSPGQGHNEQFF. As DNA, the CDR3 is TGCGCCAGCAGCTCTCCGGGACAGGGGCACAATGAGCAGTTCTTC.

This clone has more than one count but fewer than ten. CDR3 loop: CASSPPGQPYNEQFF. Written as DNA, the CDR3 is TGTGCCAGCAGCCCCCCCGGCCAGCCCTACAATGAGCAGTTCTTC. The genes are TRBV6-1 and TRBJ2-1; no clear D. Germline-derived CDR1 and CDR2 are MNHNS and SASEGT. V lost 6 bases to trimming and J lost 2 bases, with 14 bases between them. The CDR3 length is 15 residues.